A selection of T cell receptor beta chains follows, all from one sample in a study of T cell repertoires in cytomegalovirus infection. Antigen specificity for these receptors is unknown. TCRdb analysed the reads with MiXCR anew, one entry per CDR3 protein. The sample yields roughly 700,000 distinct CDR3 sequences, around a third seen once. The specimen comprised cultured PBMCs, sampled from culture after CMV antigen stimulation. The receptors here all came from a human donor in good health (CMV status not recorded). Some clones in this sample may be carry-over from other donors' samples. Both conserved end residues are part of each CDR3. Fields, in order: V gene, clone size, J gene, D gene, CDR3 protein, CDR3 DNA. The D gene is left open where the match is weak. The size field is filled for only some rows; it gives once, few, many or a size class.

v_gene: TRBV27
abundance: NA
j_gene: TRBJ2-5
d_gene: TRBD1
CDR3aa: CASSYRGRRGTQYF
CDR3nt: TGTGCCAGCAGTTACAGGGGGCGGCGCGGGACCCAGTACTTC

v_gene: TRBV2
abundance: NA
j_gene: TRBJ2-6
d_gene: NA
CDR3aa: CASTPSRSGANVLTF
CDR3nt: TGTGCCAGTACTCCTTCTCGCTCTGGGGCCAACGTCCTGACTTTC

v_gene: TRBV7-2
abundance: many
j_gene: TRBJ1-1
d_gene: TRBD1
CDR3aa: CASSPLHRGATEAFF
CDR3nt: TGTGCCAGCAGCCCACTTCACAGGGGGGCCACTGAAGCTTTCTTT

v_gene: TRBV7-9
abundance: few
j_gene: TRBJ1-1
d_gene: NA
CDR3aa: CASSLRGGPNTEAFF
CDR3nt: TGTGCCAGCAGCTTACGTGGCGGACCTAACACTGAAGCTTTCTTT

v_gene: TRBV7-2
abundance: many
j_gene: TRBJ1-3
d_gene: NA
CDR3aa: CASSASQGTGNTIYF
CDR3nt: TGTGCCAGCAGCGCCTCCCAGGGGACTGGAAACACCATATATTTT

v_gene: TRBV24-1
abundance: NA
j_gene: TRBJ2-1
d_gene: NA
CDR3aa: CATSEVPDEQFF
CDR3nt: TGTGCCACCAGTGAGGTCCCGGATGAGCAGTTCTTC

v_gene: TRBV6-5
abundance: NA
j_gene: TRBJ1-2
d_gene: NA
CDR3aa: CASKKVQGHGYTF
CDR3nt: TGTGCCAGCAAGAAAGTGCAGGGGCATGGCTACACCTTC

v_gene: TRBV2
abundance: NA
j_gene: TRBJ1-1
d_gene: NA
CDR3aa: CASNGASGAENTEAFF
CDR3nt: TGTGCCAGCAACGGGGCGTCAGGGGCCGAGAACACTGAAGCTTTCTTT

v_gene: TRBV20-1
abundance: NA
j_gene: TRBJ2-3
d_gene: NA
CDR3aa: CSASRTDTQYF
CDR3nt: TGCAGTGCTAGTCGGACAGATACGCAGTATTTT

v_gene: TRBV7-8
abundance: many
j_gene: TRBJ2-7
d_gene: TRBD1
CDR3aa: CASSPRPGQPNYEQYF
CDR3nt: TGTGCCAGCAGCCCGAGACCGGGACAGCCCAACTACGAGCAGTACTTC

v_gene: TRBV18
abundance: NA
j_gene: TRBJ2-7
d_gene: NA
CDR3aa: CASSPSTREYEQYF
CDR3nt: TGTGCCAGCTCACCTTCTACAAGGGAGTACGAGCAGTACTTC